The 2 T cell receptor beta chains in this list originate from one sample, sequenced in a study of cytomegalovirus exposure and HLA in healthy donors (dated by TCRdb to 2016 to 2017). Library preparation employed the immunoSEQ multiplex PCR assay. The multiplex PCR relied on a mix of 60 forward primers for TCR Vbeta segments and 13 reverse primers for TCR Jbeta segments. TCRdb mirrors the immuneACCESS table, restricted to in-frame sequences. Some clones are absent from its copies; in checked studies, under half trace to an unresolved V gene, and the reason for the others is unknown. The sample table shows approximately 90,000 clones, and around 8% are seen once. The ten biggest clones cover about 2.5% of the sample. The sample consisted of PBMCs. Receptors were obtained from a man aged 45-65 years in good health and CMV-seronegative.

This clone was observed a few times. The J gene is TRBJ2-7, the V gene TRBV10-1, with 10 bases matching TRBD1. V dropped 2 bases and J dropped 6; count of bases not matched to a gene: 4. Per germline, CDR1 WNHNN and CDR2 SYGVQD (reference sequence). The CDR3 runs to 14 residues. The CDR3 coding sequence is TGCGCCAGCAGTGAGAGGACAGGGGGGAGCGAGCAGTACTTC. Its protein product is CASSERTGGSEQYF.

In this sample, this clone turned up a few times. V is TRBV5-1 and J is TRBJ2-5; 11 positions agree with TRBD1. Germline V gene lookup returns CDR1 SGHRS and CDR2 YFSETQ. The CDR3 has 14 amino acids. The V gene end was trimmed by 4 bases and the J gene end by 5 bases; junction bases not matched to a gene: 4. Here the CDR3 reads CASSRTGGDETQYF. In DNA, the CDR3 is TGCGCCAGCAGCCGGACAGGGGGCGATGAGACCCAGTACTTC.